Listed below are T cell receptor beta chains from one sample, sequenced in a study of blood T cells in healthy people across ages. MiXCR, applied by TCRdb to the 5' RACE reads, yields one record per CDR3 protein. The sample lists 1.5 million to 2 million distinct CDR3 sequences, under 30% occurring once. Sequencing was performed on blood. These receptors came from a woman aged 30 to 39 in good health. CDR3s include the opening cysteine and the closing phenylalanine or tryptophan. D genes are given only for firm matches. Only part of the rows carry a size: once, few, many, or a class if the clone is expanded.

CDR3 length	clone size	V gene	D gene	J gene	CDR3 protein
15	NA	TRBV29-1	TRBD1	TRBJ2-3	CGATPGQGPGDTQYF
13	NA	TRBV11-2	NA	TRBJ1-1	CASSLIRGAEAFF
14	NA	TRBV12-3/TRBV12-4	NA	TRBJ2-2	CASSLLAEAGELFF
18	NA	TRBV5-5	NA	TRBJ1-1	CASSRTGVAGRTGTEAFF
13	once	TRBV24-1	TRBD1	TRBJ2-7	CATSETGTGGLYF
13	NA	TRBV29-1	NA	TRBJ1-2	CSVGTRANYGYTF
15	few	TRBV7-6	TRBD1	TRBJ2-7	CASSLAPRGQYEQYF
16	once	TRBV5-1	TRBD2	TRBJ2-1	CASSLELAARVGEQFF
12	NA	TRBV10-3	NA	TRBJ1-1	CAIKGINTEAFF
17	few	TRBV2	NA	TRBJ1-6	CASSEGGAGRNNSPLHF
20	few	TRBV12-3/TRBV12-4	NA	TRBJ2-1	CASSFVERMDAHTGDYEQFF
12	NA	TRBV7-9	NA	TRBJ1-1	CASSLPQTEAFF
14	NA	TRBV7-8	TRBD2	TRBJ2-7	CASSPTRTRREQYF
15	NA	TRBV6-2/TRBV6-3	TRBD2	TRBJ2-1	CASATSGRARDEQCF
14	few	TRBV5-1	NA	TRBJ1-5	CASSLKLGGQPQHF
13	NA	TRBV7-9	NA	NA	CASSPVGYNEQYF
15	few	TRBV2	TRBD1	TRBJ1-5	CASSERGQGNQPQHF
13	NA	TRBV5-4	NA	TRBJ2-1	CAIAAGEGGEQFF
15	many	TRBV10-3	NA	TRBJ1-2	CAISEEQGGNYGYTF
13	NA	TRBV7-7	NA	TRBJ2-1	CASSLDRVHEQFF
13	many	TRBV6-2/TRBV6-3	TRBD1	TRBJ2-7	CASTRGGPYEQYF
15	NA	TRBV20-1	TRBD1	NA	CSAPDRVKQYNEQYF
13	few	TRBV6-5	NA	TRBJ2-2	CASSYSPAGELFF
12	NA	TRBV7-2	NA	TRBJ2-7	CASSFWADEQYF
17	few	TRBV28	TRBD2	TRBJ2-7	CASSSRLAGGLAYEQYF
14	NA	TRBV7-3	NA	TRBJ2-1	CATSLWGEGNEQFF
14	few	TRBV5-1	NA	TRBJ2-1	CASSLESPAGEQFF
15	many	TRBV6-6	NA	TRBJ2-7	CASSSAYGQFHEQYF
13	NA	TRBV29-1	NA	TRBJ1-2	CSASSSEGYGYTF
15	NA	TRBV24-1	NA	TRBJ2-1	CATSDPQTGNNEQFF
13	NA	TRBV5-1	NA	NA	CASSLDYAETQYF
14	NA	TRBV6-2/TRBV6-3	NA	TRBJ1-2	CASYMSGRNYGYTF
14	few	TRBV29-1	TRBD2	TRBJ2-1	CSVAGTNAYNEQFF
13	NA	TRBV2	TRBD2	TRBJ2-1	CASGLAGGGEQFF
17	few	TRBV5-1	TRBD1	TRBJ2-1	CASSSTTGTGYRNEQFF
13	few	TRBV7-2	NA	TRBJ2-7	CAGSLGGVYEQYF
12	NA	TRBV19	NA	TRBJ1-1	CASSMQGTEAFF
15	NA	TRBV20-1	NA	TRBJ2-1	CSATKELSSYNEQFF
15	few	TRBV10-3	NA	TRBJ1-4	CAISESGEGHEKLFF
16	NA	TRBV15	NA	TRBJ2-6	CATSRDNTPGANVLTF
12	NA	TRBV7-9	NA	TRBJ1-1	CASTGSDPEAFF